The sequence of this TCR beta chain was determined in a study of CD8+ T cells in alopecia areata. Study details: Treatment of the treated patients consisted of oral tofacitinib, 5 to 10 mg twice daily. Percentage of affected scalp area was the basis on which treated patients' severity was scored.

Points from the study as a whole: Greater clonality was observed in lesional scalp samples, especially alopecia totalis/universalis, versus normal scalp.

In each case, RNA was isolated and then reverse transcribed into cDNA as the sequencing template. Here immunoSEQ multiplex PCR was the method, and the copy in TCRdb shows in-frame clones only, minus some. The sample carries under 200,000 clones, 60% recorded once. Concerning this clone: Its target is unknown.

Germline CDR1 MNHNS, CDR2 SASEGT. With 7 bases removed from V and 7 bases from J, the gap between germline ends came to 13 bases. This CDR3 contains 13 residues. Sample treatment: oral pan-JAK inhibitor, 5-10 mg twice daily. It was from alopecia areata patients that lesional scalp punch biopsies and peripheral blood were collected. This receptor was taken from a human donor with alopecia areata. This specimen was CD4+ T cells sorted from blood, taken at week 24, from a patient treated with tofacitinib. V usage is TRBV6-1 and J usage is TRBJ1-4, with a weak D call TRBD1 (5 bases). CDR3 sequence: CASTQGRSEKLFF. For the CDR3, the DNA is TGTGCCAGCACCCAGGGACGGAGTGAAAAACTGTTTTTT.